Sequencing of this T cell receptor beta chain was carried out in a study of blood T cell repertoires in COVID-19. As for the study in general: There were acute and convalescent COVID-19 samples, and they came from the United States, Italy and Spain. T cells, B-cell-depleted T cells, or PBMCs supplied cDNA or gDNA.

Original data processing: Counts of nucleated cells, estimated from reference gene primer amplification, were obtained. The method was immunoSEQ multiplex PCR; TCRdb's version includes in-frame clones alone and lacks a portion of them. That table supplies the V and J calls and clone size; D and trimming were determined from the DNA. The table shows some 89,000 clones, with roughly 80% occurring only once. The CDR3 has 16 amino acids. Unmatched junction bases numbered 8, after V lost 2 bases and J lost 6 bases. CDR1 and CDR2 (germline): MNHEY, SVGEGT. The chain links TRBV6-2 or TRBV6-3 to TRBJ2-2, with 8 bases aligning to TRBD2. The sequence came from a man aged 55 to 70 with acute or convalescent COVID-19. The source material was peripheral blood. CDR3 residues: CASSYLSGGLAGELFF. CDR3 nucleotide sequence: TGTGCCAGCAGTTACCTCTCGGGGGGGCTGGCCGGGGAGCTGTTTTTT.